This T cell receptor beta chain appears in the sequencing data of a study of shared clonotypes between healthy human individuals. Repertoires were generated with immunoSEQ multiplex PCR, while TCRdb's copy carries only in-frame clones and drops some. The sample lists roughly 700,000 clones; less than 85% were seen once. Trimming cost V 3 bases and J 5 bases, with 10 bases left between them. The CDR3 length is 13 residues. Germline V gene sequence: CDR1 WNHNN, CDR2 SYGVQD (reference sequence). This TCR was recovered from a woman in her twenties or thirties in good health. The rearrangement uses TRBV10-1 and TRBJ2-5; unclear D gene. The sample comprised memory CD4+ T cells sorted from blood. Noted subset: CD45RA-negative fraction. CDR3 coding DNA: TGCGCCAGCAGTGAAGCTGGTTGGGAGACCCAGTACTTC. Protein sequence: CASSEAGWETQYF.